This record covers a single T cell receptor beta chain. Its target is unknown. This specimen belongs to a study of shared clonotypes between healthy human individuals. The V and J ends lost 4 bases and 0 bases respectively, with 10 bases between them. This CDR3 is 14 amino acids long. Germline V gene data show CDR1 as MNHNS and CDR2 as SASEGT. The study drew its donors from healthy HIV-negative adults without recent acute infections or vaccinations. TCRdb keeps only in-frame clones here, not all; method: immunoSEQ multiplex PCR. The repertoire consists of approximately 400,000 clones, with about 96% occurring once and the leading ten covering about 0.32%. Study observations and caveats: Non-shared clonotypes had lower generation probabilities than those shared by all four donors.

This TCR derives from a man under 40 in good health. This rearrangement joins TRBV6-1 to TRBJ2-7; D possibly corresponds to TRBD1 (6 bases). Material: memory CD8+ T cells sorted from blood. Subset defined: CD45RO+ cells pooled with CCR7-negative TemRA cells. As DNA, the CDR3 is TGTGCCAGCAGTGGCTCAGGGGACTCCTACGAGCAGTACTTC. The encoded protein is CASSGSGDSYEQYF.